This T cell receptor beta chain was recovered during a study of blood T cell repertoires in COVID-19. Those enrolled, adults aged about 18 to 89 years, came from fewer than 25 US areas. Original handling: The authors estimated nucleated cell counts from reference gene primer amplification. The repertoire was sequenced with immunoSEQ multiplex PCR; TCRdb's copy has only in-frame clones and lacks some. V and J calls and clone size are those listed in that table; D and trimming were worked out from the DNA. The table has around 320,000 clones, around 87% seen once. Germline assignment: CDR1 SGHRS and CDR2 YFSETQ. This CDR3 comprises 14 residues. V was pared by 4 bases and J by 3 bases, with 4 bases of the junction left unmatched.

The rearrangement uses TRBV5-1 and TRBJ1-1, with 9 bases that match TRBD1. The specimen was PBMCs or T cells enriched from blood (not recorded which). This receptor was taken from a young woman with acute COVID-19. Here the CDR3 reads CASSGTGLHTEAFF. CDR3 nucleotide sequence: TGCGCCAGCAGCGGGACAGGGTTGCACACTGAAGCTTTCTTT. The full variable domain, completed using reference TRBV5-1 and TRBJ1-1, is KAGVTQTPRYLIKTRGQQVTLSCSPISGHRSVSWYQQTPGQGLQFLFEYFSETQRNKGNFPGRFSGRQFSNSRSEMNVSTLELGDSALYLCASSGTGLHTEAFFGQGTRLTVV.